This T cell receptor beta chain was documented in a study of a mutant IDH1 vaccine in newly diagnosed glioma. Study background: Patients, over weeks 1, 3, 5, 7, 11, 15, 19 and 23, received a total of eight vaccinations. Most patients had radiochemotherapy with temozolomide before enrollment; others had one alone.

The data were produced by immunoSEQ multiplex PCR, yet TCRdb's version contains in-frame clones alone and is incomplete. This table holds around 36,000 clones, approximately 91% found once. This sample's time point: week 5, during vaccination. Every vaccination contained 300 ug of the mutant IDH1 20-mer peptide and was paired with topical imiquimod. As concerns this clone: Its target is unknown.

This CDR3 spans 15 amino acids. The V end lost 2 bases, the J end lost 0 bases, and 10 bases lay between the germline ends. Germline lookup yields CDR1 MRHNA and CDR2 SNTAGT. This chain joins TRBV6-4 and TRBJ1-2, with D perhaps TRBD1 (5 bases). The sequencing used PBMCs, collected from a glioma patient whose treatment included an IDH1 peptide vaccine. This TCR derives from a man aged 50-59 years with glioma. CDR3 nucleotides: TGTGCCAGCAGTGACCATAGGACATCTAACTATGGCTACACCTTC. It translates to CASSDHRTSNYGYTF.